This T cell receptor beta chain was found in a study of T cell responses to AZD1222 COVID-19 vaccine (dated by TCRdb to about 2021). About the investigation overall: TCR sequencing covered some 250 trial participants: about 210 given two doses of AZD1222 and 26 given two doses of MenACWY control vaccine. Trial participants were enrolled by age into subgroups of 18-55, 56-69 and 70-plus years, and roughly 150, 30 and 60 TCR-sequenced participants, respectively, were included in these subgroups.

This clone was counted once. Its target antigen remains unknown. No quality values exist for individual bases; no much larger clone is one base distant. What this sample's time point label stands for: about 28 days (+/-7) after the second vaccine dose. AZD1222 recipients with second doses at about 4 weeks or about 12 weeks were pooled, because spike-specific TCR depth and breadth did not differ between schedules. The vaccinee samples were drawn from two UK trials, COV001 and COV002, one of which was a single-blind randomized controlled phase 2/3 trial testing AZD1222 (ChAdOx1 nCoV-19) in healthy adults. For TCRbeta chain sequencing, PBMC samples from trial participants were taken at day 0 and at day 28 after the second dose. Trimming takes 3 bases off V and 3 bases off J; junction bases not matched to a gene: 4. The CDR3 numbers 16 residues from cysteine through phenylalanine. Only the CDR3 portion is preserved as DNA: 48 bases, with reading frame beginning at the first base. In the germline V gene, CDR1 corresponds to SGHNT and CDR2 to YENEEA.

The CDR3 regions of human TCRbeta chains were analyzed by immunosequencing. Processing in the source paper ran as follows. Repertoire TCRs were checked for matches against a reference library of SARS-CoV-2-specific TCRs that had been generated using the MIRA antigen-specificity platform. Breadth meant the fraction of unique TCRs that were SARS-CoV-2-associated, whereas depth meant the fraction of total T cells that were SARS-CoV-2-associated. Using the MIRA data, every spike-specific TCR was mapped to the spike region that the TCR reacted to and assigned to either a CD4 or a CD8 class. Log10-transformed breadth and depth values were compared by one-way ANOVA with Sidak's multiple comparisons tests. This is the immuneACCESS table as TCRdb keeps it, with only in-frame sequences that have V and J called. A part of the clones is gone; compared with another copy, unresolved V genes explain less than half, and the rest is unexplained. Clonal size and the V and J genes are those of that table, whereas D and trimming came from the DNA. For this sample there are just under 80,000 clones; roughly nine tenths appear just once. The ten largest clones take up roughly 4.5% of the sample.

Study-wide conclusions, independent of this receptor: Nearly half of unique spike-specific TCRs reportedly recognized epitopes outside regions mutated in the B.1.351 and B.1.1.7 variants. Spike-specific TCR breadth and depth rose significantly after two AZD1222 doses compared with day 0 and with MenACWY recipients. Because no samples from the day 14 peak response were available, repertoires could be characterized only after the peak T cell response. The 56-69-year group was small, and its depth increase did not reach significance, likely because of low power. The vaccine-associated CD4 TCRs covered the entire spike protein, and the dominant responses fell in regions 160-218 and 743-854. Conclusions about previously exposed vaccinees were limited because only a handful of AZD1222 recipients were SARS-CoV-2 seropositive at baseline. Participants were mostly white British and included more females than males, and it was suggested by the authors that clonal diversity may have been underestimated.

The material sequenced was peripheral blood, taken 28 days after the second AZD1222 dose. The rearranged segments are TRBV11-3 and TRBJ2-1; 11 bases in between match TRBD2. The receptor's source is an adult who received the AZD1222 COVID-19 vaccine. The sequenced DNA is TGTGCCAGCAGCTTTAGAACTAGCGGGGGCTACAATGAGCAGTTCTTC. It specifies CASSFRTSGGYNEQFF.